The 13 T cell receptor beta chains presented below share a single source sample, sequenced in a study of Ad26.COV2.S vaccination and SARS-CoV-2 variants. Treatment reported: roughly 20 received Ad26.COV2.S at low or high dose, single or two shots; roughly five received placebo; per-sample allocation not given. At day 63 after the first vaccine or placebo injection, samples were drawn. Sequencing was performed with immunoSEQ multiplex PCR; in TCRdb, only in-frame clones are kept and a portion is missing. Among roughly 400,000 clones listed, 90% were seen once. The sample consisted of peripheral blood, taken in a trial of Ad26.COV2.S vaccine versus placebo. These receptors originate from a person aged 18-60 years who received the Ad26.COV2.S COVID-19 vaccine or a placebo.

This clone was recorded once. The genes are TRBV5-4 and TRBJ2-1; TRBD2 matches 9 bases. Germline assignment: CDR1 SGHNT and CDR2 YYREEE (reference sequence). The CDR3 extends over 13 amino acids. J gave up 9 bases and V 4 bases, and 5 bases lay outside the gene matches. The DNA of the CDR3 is TGTGCCAGCAGCCCTGTTAGCGGGGGTGAGCAGTTCTTC. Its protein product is CASSPVSGGEQFF. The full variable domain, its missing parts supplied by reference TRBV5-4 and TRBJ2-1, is ETGVTQSPTHLIKTRGQQVTLRCSSQSGHNTVSWYQQALGQGPQFIFQYYREEENGRGNFPPRFSGLQFPNYSSELNVNALELDDSALYLCASSPVSGGEQFFGPGTRLTVL.

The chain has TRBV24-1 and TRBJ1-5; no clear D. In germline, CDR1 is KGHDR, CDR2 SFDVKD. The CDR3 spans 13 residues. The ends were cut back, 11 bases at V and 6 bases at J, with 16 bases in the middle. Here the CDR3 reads CAIAGRAGQPQHF. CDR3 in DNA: TGTGCCATCGCGGGGAGGGCTGGTCAGCCCCAGCATTTT.

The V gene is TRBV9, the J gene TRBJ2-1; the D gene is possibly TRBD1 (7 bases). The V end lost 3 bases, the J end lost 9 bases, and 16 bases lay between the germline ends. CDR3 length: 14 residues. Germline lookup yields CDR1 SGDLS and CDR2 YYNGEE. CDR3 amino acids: CASSAMTGRGEQFF. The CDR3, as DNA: TGTGCCAGCAGCGCAATGACAGGGCGGGGTGAGCAGTTCTTC.

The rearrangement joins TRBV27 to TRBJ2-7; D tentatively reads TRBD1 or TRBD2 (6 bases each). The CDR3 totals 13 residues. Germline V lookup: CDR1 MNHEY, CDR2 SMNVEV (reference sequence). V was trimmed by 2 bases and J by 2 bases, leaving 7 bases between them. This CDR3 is CASSLRGAYEQYF. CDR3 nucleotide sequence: TGTGCCAGCAGTTTAAGGGGGGCCTACGAGCAGTACTTC.

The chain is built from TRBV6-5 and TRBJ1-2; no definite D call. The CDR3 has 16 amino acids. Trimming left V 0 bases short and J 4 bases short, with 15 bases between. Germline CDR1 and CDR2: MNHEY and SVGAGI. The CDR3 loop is CASSYSQVGNFYGYTF. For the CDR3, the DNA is TGTGCCAGCAGTTACTCTCAGGTCGGCAACTTCTATGGCTACACCTTC.

The DNA for the CDR3 is TGCGCCAGCAGCTTGGAGGCTAGCGGAGGCCCCTACAATGAGCAGTTCTTC. It codes for CASSLEASGGPYNEQFF. V and J are TRBV5-1 and TRBJ2-1, with 7 bases lining up with TRBD2. This CDR3 comprises 17 residues. The germline V gene has CDR1 SGHRS and CDR2 YFSETQ. V was pared by 0 bases and J by 2 bases, with 8 bases of the junction left unmatched.

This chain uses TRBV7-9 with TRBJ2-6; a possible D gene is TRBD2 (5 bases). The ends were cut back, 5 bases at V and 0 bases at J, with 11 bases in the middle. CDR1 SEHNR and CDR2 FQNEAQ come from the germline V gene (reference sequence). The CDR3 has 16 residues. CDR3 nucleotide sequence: TGTGCCAGCAGCGGGTTAGGGAGCTCTGGGGCCAACGTCCTGACTTTC. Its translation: CASSGLGSSGANVLTF.

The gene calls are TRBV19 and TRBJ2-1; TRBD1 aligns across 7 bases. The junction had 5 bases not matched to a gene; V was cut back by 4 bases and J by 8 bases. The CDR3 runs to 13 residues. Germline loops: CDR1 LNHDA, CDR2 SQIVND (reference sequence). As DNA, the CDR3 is TGTGCCAGTAGTACGACAGGGTTGGATGAGCAGTTCTTC. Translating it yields CASSTTGLDEQFF.

The CDR3 DNA is TGTGCCAGCAGTTTAGTGGGTACCGGGGAGCTGTTTTTT. Protein product: CASSLVGTGELFF. The rearrangement links TRBV27 to TRBJ2-2, with D hard to call. CDR3 length equals 13 residues. Germline loops: CDR1 MNHEY, CDR2 SMNVEV (reference sequence). V lost 2 bases to trimming and J lost 5 bases, with 6 bases between them.

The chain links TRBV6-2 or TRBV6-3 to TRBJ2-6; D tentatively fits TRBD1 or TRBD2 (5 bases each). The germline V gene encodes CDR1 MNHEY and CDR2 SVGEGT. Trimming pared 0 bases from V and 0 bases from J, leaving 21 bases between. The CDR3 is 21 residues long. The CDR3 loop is CASSYSRGEVEPYSGANVLTF. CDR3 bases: TGTGCCAGCAGTTACTCGAGGGGAGAGGTCGAACCTTACTCTGGGGCCAACGTCCTGACTTTC.

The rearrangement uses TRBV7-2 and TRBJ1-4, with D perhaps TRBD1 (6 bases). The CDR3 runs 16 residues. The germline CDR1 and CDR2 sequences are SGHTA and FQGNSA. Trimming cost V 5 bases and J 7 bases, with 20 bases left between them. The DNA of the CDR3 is TGTGCCAGCAGCCCGAAGGCAGGGGTTCGGGGTGAAAAACTGTTTTTT. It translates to CASSPKAGVRGEKLFF.

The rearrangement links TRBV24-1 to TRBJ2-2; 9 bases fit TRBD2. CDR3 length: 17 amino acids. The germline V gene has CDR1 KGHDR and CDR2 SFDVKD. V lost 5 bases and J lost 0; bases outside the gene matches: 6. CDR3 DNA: TGTGCCACCAGTGCCGTGACTAGCGGAGCGAACACCGGGGAGCTGTTTTTT. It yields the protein CATSAVTSGANTGELFF.

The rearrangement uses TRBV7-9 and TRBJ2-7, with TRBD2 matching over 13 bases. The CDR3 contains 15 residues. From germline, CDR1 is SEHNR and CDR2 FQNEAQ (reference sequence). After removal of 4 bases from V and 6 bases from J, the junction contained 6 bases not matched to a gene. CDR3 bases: TGTGCCAGCAGCTCTACTAGCGGGAGGGCCCTCGAGCAGTACTTC. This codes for CASSSTSGRALEQYF.